This T cell receptor beta chain was sequenced in a study of blood T cells in healthy people across ages. The second PCR ran roughly 6 to 11 cycles with a sample-barcoded 5' primer and J-beta primers. TCRdb ran MiXCR on the 5' RACE reads and lists one entry per CDR3 protein. In the table there are about 760,000 distinct CDR3 sequences, about 61% of which are singletons. CDR1 and CDR2 (germline): SGHDN, FVKESK. The CDR3 runs to 16 residues. The sequence was collected from a man between 40 and 49 years old in good health. The sequencing input was blood. This chain connects TRBV14 to TRBJ2-4; 11 positions agree with TRBD2. The assigned J gene may be wrong: the sequence end matches TRBJ2-7 better. CDR3 sequence reads: CASSLLTSGDPYEQYF. Here the CDR3 DNA reads TGTGCCAGCAGCCTATTGACTAGCGGGGACCCCTACGAGCAGTACTTC.